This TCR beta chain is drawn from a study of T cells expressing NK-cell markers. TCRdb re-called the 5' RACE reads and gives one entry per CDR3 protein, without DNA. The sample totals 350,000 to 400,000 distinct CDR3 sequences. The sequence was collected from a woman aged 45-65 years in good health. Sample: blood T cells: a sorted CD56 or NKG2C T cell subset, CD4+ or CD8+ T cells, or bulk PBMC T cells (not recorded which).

The CDR3 region is CASSFFRTNTHEQFF. This rearrangement joins TRBV11-2 to TRBJ2-1; there is no DNA to check the TCRdb D call of TRBD1. The length of the CDR3 is 15 residues. Germline lookup yields CDR1 SGHAT and CDR2 FQNNGV.